Shown below are 9 T cell receptor beta chains from a single sample sequenced in a study of blood T cell repertoires in COVID-19. The table came from immunoSEQ multiplex PCR; TCRdb's copy has only in-frame clones and leaves some out. The sample has tens of thousands of clones, 85% seen once; the top ten hold 9.5% to 12%. The sequenced sample consisted of peripheral blood. These receptors were collected from a man aged 55 to 70 with COVID-19, enrolled during active disease.

This clone has just a few counts. The chain links TRBV6-6 to TRBJ1-6; D perhaps matches TRBD1 (5 bases). Trimming shortened V by 8 bases and J by 7 bases, and 15 bases separated the two germline ends. CDR1 is MNHNY, CDR2 SVGAGI, per germline (reference sequence). This CDR3 region has 14 residues. The CDR3 loop is CASVEGRENSPLHF. The CDR3 DNA reads TGTGCCAGCGTTGAGGGGCGGGAAAATTCACCCCTCCACTTT.

V and J are TRBV10-3 and TRBJ2-1; 14 bases fit TRBD2. J was trimmed by 7 bases and V by 6 bases; bases with no gene match: 5. Germline values: CDR1 ENHRY, CDR2 SYGVKD. The CDR3 sequence is 15 residues long. The CDR3 DNA is TGTGCCATCAGGGCCGGGACTAGCGGGAGAAATGAGCAGTTCTTC. This encodes CAIRAGTSGRNEQFF.

V and J are TRBV2 and TRBJ2-3, with 7 nucleotides matching TRBD1. This CDR3 contains 15 residues. V gave up 4 bases and J gave up 1 base; unmatched junction bases: 5. Per germline, CDR1 SNHLY and CDR2 FYNNEI. CDR3 in amino acids: CASSGGGDRTDTQYF. The CDR3 nucleotides are TGTGCCAGCAGTGGAGGGGGCGATCGCACAGATACGCAGTATTTT.

This sequence joins TRBV5-1 and TRBJ2-7; tentative D call: TRBD1 (6 bases). The ends were cut back, 5 bases at V and 2 bases at J, with 11 bases in the middle. This CDR3 comprises 13 residues. Germline V gives CDR1 SGHRS, CDR2 YFSETQ. CDR3 sequence reads: CASRHGGAYEQYF. The DNA of the CDR3 is TGCGCCAGCAGGCATGGGGGCGCCTACGAGCAGTACTTC.

V is TRBV7-3 and J is TRBJ2-3; TRBD2 matches at 7 bases. V dropped 3 bases and J dropped 7; count of bases not matched to a gene: 7. The CDR3 runs 14 residues. CDR1 is SGHTA, CDR2 FQGTGA, per germline. The CDR3 DNA reads TGTGCCAGCAGCTTTGGGGGAGGGCAATATACGCAGTATTTT. As protein: CASSFGGGQYTQYF. The full variable domain, its missing parts supplied by reference TRBV7-3 and TRBJ2-3, is GAGVSQTPSNKVTEKGKYVELRCDPISGHTALYWYRQSLGQGPEFLIYFQGTGAADDSGLPNDRFFAVRPEGSVSTLKIQRTERGDSAVYLCASSFGGGQYTQYFGPGTRLTVL.

The chain joins TRBV7-3 to TRBJ2-7; 8 bases align to TRBD2. Germline V gene data show CDR1 as SGHTA and CDR2 as FQGTGA. The V gene end was trimmed by 2 bases and the J gene end by 3 bases; junction bases not matched to a gene: 6. This CDR3 has 15 residues. The CDR3 DNA follows: TGTGCCAGCAGCTTACTTGCGGGAGGATACTACGAGCAGTACTTC. Protein sequence: CASSLLAGGYYEQYF.

The rearrangement joins TRBV6-5 to TRBJ2-7, with 8 positions matching TRBD1. This CDR3 is built from 15 residues. The germline V gene encodes CDR1 MNHEY and CDR2 SVGAGI. Germline trimming cut 7 bases from V and 1 base from J; bases unmatched to any gene: 9. The CDR3 reads CASTVPGGKSYEQYF. CDR3 DNA: TGTGCCAGCACCGTTCCAGGGGGCAAGTCCTACGAGCAGTACTTC.

This rearrangement joins TRBV6-1 to TRBJ2-3, with 7 bases lining up with TRBD2. V gave up 3 bases and J gave up 7 bases; unmatched junction bases: 10. The CDR3 length is 15 residues. The germline gives CDR1 MNHNS, CDR2 SASEGT. CDR3 bases: TGTGCCAGCAGTGAGGGAGGGACCGGGTGGTATACGCAGTATTTT. Translating gives CASSEGGTGWYTQYF.

This chain joins TRBV10-3 and TRBJ2-1, with 11 bases matching TRBD2. J was trimmed by 9 bases and V by 8 bases; bases with no gene match: 9. Germline CDR1 ENHRY, CDR2 SYGVKD. CDR3 length: 14 residues. The CDR3 protein is CAIGGLADWGEQFF. DNA for the CDR3: TGTGCCATCGGGGGACTAGCGGACTGGGGTGAGCAGTTCTTC.